The following is a TCR beta chain sequence with its context. The sample originates from a study of PD-L1 blockade in urothelial cancer. Across the whole study: Administration of atezolizumab to patients began in about 2014, at 1,200 mg intravenously every 3 weeks.

Patients in the study were battling locally advanced or metastatic urothelial carcinoma. Sequencing was performed with immunoSEQ multiplex PCR; in TCRdb, only in-frame clones are kept and a portion is missing. Here the sample spans 70,000 to 85,000 clones, around four fifths being singletons. This CDR3 region has 14 residues. CDR1 is SNHLY and CDR2 is FYNNEI in the germline V gene. V lost 6 bases, J lost 6 bases, and 15 bases lay in between. This TCR was sampled from a man in his 70s with urothelial cancer. The chain has TRBV2 and TRBJ2-4; D possibly corresponds to TRBD1 (6 bases). The source was PBMCs, collected around atezolizumab (anti-PD-L1) treatment. The CDR3 DNA is TGTGCCAGCAGAGCACAGGGAAGTGGAAACATTCAGTACTTC. This gives the protein CASRAQGSGNIQYF.